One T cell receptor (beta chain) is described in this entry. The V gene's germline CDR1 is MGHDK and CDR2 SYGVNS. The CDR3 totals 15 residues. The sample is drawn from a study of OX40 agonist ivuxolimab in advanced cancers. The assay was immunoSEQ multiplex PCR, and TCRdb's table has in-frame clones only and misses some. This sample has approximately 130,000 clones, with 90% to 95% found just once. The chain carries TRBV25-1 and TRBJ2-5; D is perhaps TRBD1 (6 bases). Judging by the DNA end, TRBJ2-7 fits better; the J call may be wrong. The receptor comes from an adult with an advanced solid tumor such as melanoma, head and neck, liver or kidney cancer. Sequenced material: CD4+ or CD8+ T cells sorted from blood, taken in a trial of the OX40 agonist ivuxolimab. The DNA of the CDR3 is TGTGCCAGCAGTGAACCGACAGGACGCGCCTACGAGCAGTACTTC. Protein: CASSEPTGRAYEQYF.